The 5 T cell receptor beta chains presented below share a single source sample, sequenced in a study of graft-versus-host responses after intestinal transplantation. The assay was immunoSEQ multiplex PCR, and TCRdb's table has in-frame clones only and misses some. The data contain fewer than 45,000 clones, more than 90% of them singletons. Sequences were derived from PBMCs, sampled 16 days after intestinal transplant. Every receptor here comes from a human patient who received an intestinal transplant, so some T cells may come from the graft donor.

The genes are TRBV7-9 and TRBJ1-1; D perhaps matches TRBD1 (5 bases). The germline V and J ends were trimmed by 7 bases and 7 bases, with 13 bases remaining between them. This CDR3 is built from 12 residues. CDR1 SEHNR and CDR2 FQNEAQ come from the germline V gene (reference sequence). The chain's CDR3 is CASNSRGGEAFF. The CDR3 DNA reads TGTGCCAGCAACTCCCGGGGGGGTGAAGCTTTCTTT.

This clone was seen a handful of times. J is TRBJ2-2 and V is TRBV6-1, with TRBD2 as a possible D gene (6 bases). There are 13 residues in the CDR3. V dropped 1 base and J dropped 6 bases, with 6 bases sitting between them. The germline V gene encodes CDR1 MNHNS and CDR2 SASEGT. CDR3 DNA sequence: TGTGCCAGCAGTGAAGGGGGGGCCGGGGAGCTGTTTTTT. It codes for CASSEGGAGELFF.

The rearrangement joins TRBV12-5 to TRBJ2-3, with D possibly matching TRBD1 (5 bases). The V and J ends lost 6 bases and 3 bases respectively, with 7 bases between them. The CDR3 runs to 12 residues. Per the germline V gene, CDR1 is LGHNT and CDR2 is FRNRAP. CDR3 amino acids: CASGPGTDTQYF. As DNA, the CDR3 is TGTGCTAGTGGGCCAGGGACAGATACGCAGTATTTT.

This chain links TRBV7-9 with TRBJ2-5; tentative D call: TRBD1 (7 bases). The last part of the DNA fits TRBJ2-7 better; the J call may be wrong. The CDR3 length is 14 residues. Germline V gene lookup returns CDR1 SEHNR and CDR2 FQNEAQ (reference sequence). CDR3 protein: CASGGTVPAGEQYF. In DNA, the CDR3 is TGTGCCAGCGGGGGGACAGTGCCCGCCGGCGAGCAGTACTTC.

The chain recombines TRBV4-1 with TRBJ1-5; TRBD1 matches 8 bases. Per the germline V gene, CDR1 is MGHRA and CDR2 is YSYEKL. The CDR3 contains 14 residues. Trimming took 5 bases from V and 6 from J; bases not matched to a gene: 6. CDR3 coding DNA: TGCGCCAGCAGCGTGACAGGGGAAAGTCAGCCCCAGCATTTT. This sequence encodes CASSVTGESQPQHF.